These T cell receptor beta chains were read from a single sample in a study of blood T cell repertoires in COVID-19. Libraries were prepared by immunoSEQ multiplex PCR; TCRdb keeps only in-frame clonotypes and omits some of them. The data show roughly 150,000 clones, 87% seen once. Sequencing used peripheral blood. The receptor source for this set is a human donor in a cohort sampled during active COVID-19. The conserved cysteine and the conserved F or W are not part of the CDR3 here.

TRBJ2-1	TRBV12-3/TRBV12-4	ASSPGQGHEQF
TRBJ2-5	TRBV28	ASTSGRANQETQY
TRBJ1-2	TRBV9	ASSPRTEDGYT
TRBJ2-7	TRBV2	ASRKEGDEQY
TRBJ2-7	TRBV5-1	ASTQLAGGNYEQY
TRBJ2-7	TRBV27	ASRNRDTYEQY
TRBJ2-7	TRBV11-3	ASSTAKAPGGDEQY
TRBJ2-3	TRBV30	AWSAPGVTQY
TRBJ1-4	TRBV4-3	ASSQRASGLNEKLF
TRBJ1-6	TRBV7-2	ASSLGGFRAPGSPLH
TRBJ1-1	TRBV18	ASSPPTGNTEAF
TRBJ2-1	TRBV30	AWSGGGPRWGEQF
TRBJ1-1	TRBV11-3	ASSYRDTEAF
TRBJ2-7	TRBV5-1	ASTGGLYEQY
TRBJ2-7	TRBV5-6	ASSLGGDSYEQY
TRBJ2-7	TRBV29-1	SVEDRDEQY
TRBJ2-7	TRBV6-5	ASSLTVNYEQY
TRBJ2-7	TRBV9	ASSVGLFQGYQY
TRBJ2-3	TRBV6-1	ASSESGGGHTQY
TRBJ2-7	TRBV11-2	ASSLDRDHEQY
TRBJ1-1	TRBV28	ASSLGGNTEAF
TRBJ1-2	TRBV6-2/TRBV6-3	ASSYSGVNYGYT
TRBJ1-1	TRBV24-1	ATSPGQGNTEAF
TRBJ2-7	TRBV5-1	ASSFAGYEQY
TRBJ2-7	TRBV28	ASSQALLAGIAYEQY
TRBJ2-7	TRBV7-8	ASSLETFLAGAYEQY
TRBJ2-5	TRBV27	ASSLNRPSGSPAGETQY
TRBJ2-7	TRBV6-6	ASSFSGFKYEQY
TRBJ2-5	TRBV5-6	ASSLFGRSQETQY
TRBJ1-1	TRBV2	ASSEGGGTEAF
TRBJ1-6	TRBV5-4	ASSPLRGERSPLH
TRBJ1-2	TRBV5-4	ASGAGGGPSNYGYT
TRBJ1-5	TRBV28	ASSFTRGGQPQH
TRBJ1-2	TRBV24-1	ATSGWDRTYGYT
TRBJ1-2	TRBV5-1	ASSLDQAAGGYT
TRBJ2-7	TRBV20-1	SARASGEQY
TRBJ1-2	TRBV28	ASSSQGRAYGYT
TRBJ1-1	TRBV9	ASSVGDRENTEAF
TRBJ2-2	TRBV5-4	ASSLGLAGGRNTGELF
TRBJ2-7	TRBV2	ASRPGLDYEQY
TRBJ2-3	TRBV10-3	AISDGRGPDTQY
TRBJ2-7	TRBV14	ASSQEPGKDEQY
TRBJ1-5	TRBV7-9	ASSSTGGDQPQH
TRBJ1-1	TRBV2	ASKPDRGHEAF
TRBJ1-2	TRBV28	ASTLGDRDNYGYT
TRBJ2-7	TRBV27	ATRKGPTGGSYEQY
TRBJ1-3	TRBV10-3	AIREGGSGNTIY
TRBJ1-3	TRBV9	ASSVAIGQGATAGNTIY
TRBJ1-3	TRBV28	ASTAVTGFGNTIY
TRBJ1-2	TRBV6-5	ATQGGGNYGYT
TRBJ2-3	TRBV6-5	ASSYSQYTDTQY
TRBJ2-7	TRBV9	ASSVDSGVSYEQY
TRBJ2-3	TRBV6-6	ASNGGFSTDTQY
TRBJ2-2	TRBV29-1	SVDRLAGGDTGELF
TRBJ1-4	TRBV5-4	ASSLARDEKLF